This entry features one T cell receptor beta chain sequence. These data belong to a study of T cell responses to AZD1222 COVID-19 vaccine. Using immunoSEQ multiplex PCR, the repertoire was profiled, and TCRdb retains in-frame clones only, with some absent. The table records about 140,000 clones, about 90% of them present only once. This CDR3 has 12 amino acids. V was shortened by 3 bases and J by 8 bases, with 10 bases between the two germline ends. CDR1 SGHTA and CDR2 FQGNSA come from the germline V gene. The V gene is TRBV7-2, the J gene TRBJ1-2, with D tentatively TRBD1 (5 bases). The specimen comprised peripheral blood, sampled on day 0 of AZD1222 vaccination. The clonotype originates from an adult in good health. CDR3 bases: TGTGCCAGCAGCTTGGACAATTGGGGCTACACCTTC. Residues: CASSLDNWGYTF.